The TCR beta chain under discussion was sequenced for a study of control samples from healthy donors and cancer patients. The V end was cut by 2 bases, the J end by 1 base, with 9 bases between. Germline lookup yields CDR1 MNHEY and CDR2 SVGAGI. The CDR3 is 14 amino acids. The protocol was immunoSEQ multiplex PCR, while the TCRdb copy is restricted to in-frame clones and leaves out a portion. The data hold 150,000 to 200,000 clones, with 91% observed a single time. The clonotype comes from a woman aged 30 to 39 in good health. The V call is TRBV6-5, the J call TRBJ2-7; D may be TRBD2 (6 bases). Material for sequencing was blood. The chain's CDR3 is CASSYGDWSYEQYF. CDR3 nucleotide sequence: TGTGCCAGCAGTTACGGGGACTGGTCCTACGAGCAGTACTTC.